A selection of T cell receptor beta chains follows, all from one sample in a study of early T cells in non-severe SARS-CoV-2 infection. TCRdb independently ran MiXCR on the 5' RACE reads; one entry per CDR3 protein. This sample has over 20,000 distinct CDR3 sequences; around 4.2% occur once, and the top ten carry over 6.5%. Sequencing was done on a sample of whole blood. The source is an adult who was a healthcare worker with PCR-confirmed SARS-CoV-2 infection or an uninfected control (not recorded which). Each CDR3 is given with its conserved first and last residue. The order of the fields is clone size, J gene, V gene, D gene, CDR3 protein, CDR3 DNA. D genes are given only for firm matches. Size values are once, few and many counts, or a class for expanded clones, and some rows have none.

clone_size: many
j_call: TRBJ1-5
v_call: TRBV6-4
d_call: -
cdr3_aa: CASRAWADQPQHF
cdr3_nt: TGTGCCAGCAGGGCGTGGGCCGATCAGCCCCAGCATTTT

clone_size: many
j_call: TRBJ1-6
v_call: TRBV10-3
d_call: -
cdr3_aa: CARRTAVNSPLHF
cdr3_nt: TGTGCCCGGCGGACAGCCGTAAATTCACCCCTCCACTTT

clone_size: few
j_call: TRBJ1-2
v_call: TRBV27
d_call: -
cdr3_aa: CASSLSSSNGYTF
cdr3_nt: TGTGCCAGCAGTTTATCGAGTAGCAATGGCTACACCTTC

clone_size: many
j_call: TRBJ1-5
v_call: TRBV5-8
d_call: -
cdr3_aa: CASSYQRGQPQHF
cdr3_nt: TGTGCCAGCAGCTATCAAAGGGGCCAGCCCCAGCATTTT

clone_size: medium-sized
j_call: TRBJ2-5
v_call: TRBV7-2
d_call: -
cdr3_aa: CASSPGTGRETQYF
cdr3_nt: TGTGCCAGCAGCCCCGGAACGGGAAGAGAGACCCAGTACTTC

clone_size: few
j_call: TRBJ2-1
v_call: TRBV9
d_call: TRBD1
cdr3_aa: CASSVDRQGVSEQFF
cdr3_nt: TGTGCCAGCAGCGTAGACCGGCAGGGGGTGAGTGAGCAGTTCTTC

clone_size: many
j_call: TRBJ1-5
v_call: TRBV4-2
d_call: -
cdr3_aa: CASSQEVQYNQPQHF
cdr3_nt: TGTGCCAGCAGCCAAGAGGTTCAGTATAATCAGCCCCAGCATTTT

clone_size: many
j_call: TRBJ2-5
v_call: TRBV7-6
d_call: TRBD1
cdr3_aa: CASSLGSDRGTETQYF
cdr3_nt: TGTGCCAGCAGCTTAGGCTCGGACAGGGGTACCGAGACCCAGTACTTC

clone_size: many
j_call: TRBJ1-4
v_call: TRBV29-1
d_call: -
cdr3_aa: CSVEGSTNEKLFF
cdr3_nt: TGCAGCGTTGAGGGGTCAACTAATGAAAAACTGTTTTTT

clone_size: -
j_call: TRBJ2-3
v_call: TRBV20-1
d_call: -
cdr3_aa: CSAILRTDTQYF
cdr3_nt: TGCAGTGCTATCCTCCGCACAGATACGCAGTATTTT

clone_size: many
j_call: TRBJ2-7
v_call: TRBV5-1
d_call: -
cdr3_aa: CASSLGAGKFYEQYF
cdr3_nt: TGCGCCAGCAGCTTGGGGGCAGGCAAGTTCTACGAGCAGTACTTC

clone_size: few
j_call: TRBJ2-7
v_call: TRBV2
d_call: TRBD1
cdr3_aa: CASSGTGKSSYEQYF
cdr3_nt: TGTGCCAGCAGTGGGACAGGAAAGAGCTCCTACGAGCAGTACTTC

clone_size: many
j_call: TRBJ2-5
v_call: TRBV12-3/TRBV12-4
d_call: -
cdr3_aa: CASSLSQETQYF
cdr3_nt: TGTGCCAGCAGTTTATCTCAAGAGACCCAGTACTTC

clone_size: many
j_call: TRBJ2-7
v_call: TRBV7-2
d_call: TRBD1
cdr3_aa: CASSPDRGSYEQYF
cdr3_nt: TGTGCCAGCAGCCCAGACAGGGGGTCCTACGAGCAGTACTTC

clone_size: many
j_call: TRBJ2-2
v_call: TRBV2
d_call: -
cdr3_aa: CASRGLTGSTGELFF
cdr3_nt: TGTGCCAGCAGGGGATTGACAGGAAGCACCGGGGAGCTGTTTTTT

clone_size: -
j_call: TRBJ1-5
v_call: TRBV4-3
d_call: TRBD1
cdr3_aa: CASSQGTGFNQPQHF
cdr3_nt: TGCGCCAGCAGCCAAGGGACAGGGTTCAATCAGCCCCAGCATTTT

clone_size: -
j_call: TRBJ1-3
v_call: TRBV27
d_call: -
cdr3_aa: CASSSDRGPGNTIYF
cdr3_nt: TGTGCCAGCAGTTCCGACCGGGGACCTGGAAACACCATATATTTT

clone_size: medium-sized
j_call: TRBJ1-1
v_call: TRBV7-9
d_call: -
cdr3_aa: CASSLTSEAFF
cdr3_nt: TGTGCCAGCAGCTTAACATCTGAAGCTTTCTTT

clone_size: many
j_call: TRBJ2-7
v_call: TRBV20-1
d_call: TRBD2
cdr3_aa: CSAPRGRAGGPLEQYF
cdr3_nt: TGCAGTGCCCCAAGAGGTCGGGCGGGGGGGCCCTTGGAGCAGTACTTC

clone_size: many
j_call: TRBJ2-7
v_call: TRBV4-3
d_call: TRBD2
cdr3_aa: CASSQGLAGTYEQYF
cdr3_nt: TGCGCCAGCAGCCAGGGACTAGCGGGTACCTACGAGCAGTACTTC

clone_size: -
j_call: TRBJ1-1
v_call: TRBV3-1
d_call: -
cdr3_aa: CASSPGLMNTEAFF
cdr3_nt: TGTGCCAGCAGCCCCGGGCTTATGAACACTGAAGCTTTCTTT

clone_size: many
j_call: TRBJ2-2
v_call: TRBV27
d_call: -
cdr3_aa: CASSFGGPGTGELFF
cdr3_nt: TGTGCCAGCAGTTTTGGGGGGCCGGGGACCGGGGAGCTGTTTTTT

clone_size: many
j_call: TRBJ2-5
v_call: TRBV4-1
d_call: -
cdr3_aa: CASSQGVAGAEETQYF
cdr3_nt: TGCGCCAGCAGCCAAGGAGTGGCGGGGGCGGAGGAGACCCAGTACTTC

clone_size: few
j_call: TRBJ2-7
v_call: TRBV15
d_call: -
cdr3_aa: CATSRAGTRAYEQYF
cdr3_nt: TGTGCCACCAGCAGGGCCGGGACAAGAGCCTACGAGCAGTACTTC

clone_size: few
j_call: TRBJ2-7
v_call: TRBV5-1
d_call: TRBD1
cdr3_aa: CASSLDRASYEQYF
cdr3_nt: TGCGCCAGCAGCTTAGACAGGGCCTCCTACGAGCAGTACTTC

clone_size: many
j_call: TRBJ2-3
v_call: TRBV29-1
d_call: -
cdr3_aa: CSVGTSTSTDTQYF
cdr3_nt: TGCAGCGTGGGGACCTCAACTAGCACAGATACGCAGTATTTT

clone_size: many
j_call: TRBJ1-4
v_call: TRBV18
d_call: -
cdr3_aa: CASSRGESEKLFF
cdr3_nt: TGTGCCAGCTCCCGTGGGGAGAGTGAAAAACTGTTTTTT

clone_size: -
j_call: TRBJ2-7
v_call: TRBV6-5
d_call: -
cdr3_aa: CASSYSGPPYEQYF
cdr3_nt: TGTGCCAGCAGTTACTCCGGACCCCCCTACGAGCAGTACTTC

clone_size: many
j_call: TRBJ2-7
v_call: TRBV7-2
d_call: -
cdr3_aa: CASSSGHQDEQYF
cdr3_nt: TGTGCCAGCAGCTCGGGGCACCAGGACGAGCAGTACTTC